The clone carrying this T cell receptor (beta chain) was found a few times. These data belong to a study of blood T cell repertoires in COVID-19. Trimming pared 0 bases from V and 0 bases from J, leaving 11 bases between. Germline values: CDR1 MGHRA, CDR2 YSYEKL. The CDR3 consists of 16 residues. Assay used: immunoSEQ multiplex PCR; TCRdb lists only in-frame clones, some missing. The table records approximately 140,000 clones, 86% of them present only once. The J gene is TRBJ2-5, the V gene TRBV4-1, with D perhaps matching TRBD1 (6 bases). The sequencing sample was made of PBMCs or T cells enriched from blood (not recorded which). The TCR originated in a woman in her fifties or sixties who had recovered from COVID-19. Here the CDR3 DNA reads TGCGCCAGCAGCCAAGATGATGGACAGAACCAAGAGACCCAGTACTTC. Translating it yields CASSQDDGQNQETQYF.